This TCR beta chain was captured by sequencing in a study of blood T cells in healthy people across ages. General study points: Unsorted PBMCs prevented conclusive naive versus antigen-experienced comparison.

Germline lookup yields CDR1 SGHVS and CDR2 FQNEAQ. This CDR3 comprises 14 residues. V dropped 5 bases and J dropped 5; count of bases not matched to a gene: 6. This clonotype was counted between two and nine times. Its antigen is unknown. A second PCR, run for roughly 7 to 11 cycles, used a sample-barcoded 5' primer plus a J-beta primer mix. Using its own MiXCR run on the 5' RACE reads, TCRdb lists one record per CDR3 protein. This table holds approximately 780,000 distinct CDR3 sequences, more than 25% found once. These same data were also listed under a study on T cells of mothers and their children. That report notes: The authors added sample barcodes and 2-4 random nucleotides using the M1S primer of the second PCR.

Material: blood. The source is a boy younger than 18 in good health. The chain combines TRBV7-8 with TRBJ1-2, with 9 bases identical to TRBD1. In DNA form, the CDR3 reads TGTGCCAGCAGCCGCACAGGGGGCACTTATGGCTACACCTTC. It is translated as CASSRTGGTYGYTF.